This T cell receptor beta chain was found in a study of T cell changes during pregnancy in multiple sclerosis. Germline CDR1 reads SGHNT; CDR2 reads YYREEE (reference sequence). This CDR3 comprises 16 residues. J lost 5 bases, V lost 3 bases, and 5 bases had no gene match. TCRdb's copy holds only in-frame clones and misses some; the assay was immunoSEQ multiplex PCR. The table records around 58,000 clones, over 75% of them present only once. The rearrangement links TRBV5-4 to TRBJ2-1, with 13 bases that match TRBD2. The receptor was derived from a female donor with multiple sclerosis, enrolled in a pregnancy study. Sequencing was performed on peripheral blood, taken before pregnancy. The CDR3: CASSSLGLAGNNEQFF. The DNA of the CDR3 is TGTGCCAGCAGCTCCCTGGGACTAGCGGGAAACAATGAGCAGTTCTTC.